Shown below are 16 T cell receptor beta chains from a single sample sequenced in a study of CD8+ T cells in alopecia areata. Sequencing relied on a cDNA template that was reverse transcribed from extracted RNA. Profiling relied on immunoSEQ multiplex PCR, and the TCRdb table lists in-frame clones only, not all of them. The sample consists of 150,000 to 200,000 clones, 58% of them appearing once. The treatment was: oral pan-JAK inhibitor, 5-10 mg twice daily. The source was CD4+ T cells sorted from blood, collected at roughly week 55, from a patient treated with tofacitinib. These receptors all come from a human donor with alopecia areata.

V is TRBV7-3 and J is TRBJ1-6; weak D call: TRBD1 (5 bases). Trimming pared 5 bases from V and 7 bases from J, leaving 15 bases between. CDR1 is SGHTA and CDR2 is FQGTGA in the germline V gene. The CDR3 is 15 residues long. The CDR3 bases are TGTGCCAGCAGCCTCTTCTATGGGGGGAATTCACCCCTCCACTTT. Translation: CASSLFYGGNSPLHF.

V is TRBV6-5 and J is TRBJ2-7; no reliable D call. V lost 6 bases and J lost 0, with 12 bases in between. Germline-derived CDR1 and CDR2 are MNHEY and SVGAGI. The CDR3 consists of 14 residues. The CDR3 DNA is TGTGCCAGCAGATCGGACCTCAGCTCCTACGAGCAGTACTTC. It translates to CASRSDLSSYEQYF.

Remarks on this clone: Other DNA sequences within the sample encode an identical CDR3. This chain connects TRBV6-1 to TRBJ1-2; weak D call: TRBD1 (5 bases). V was pared by 7 bases and J by 5 bases, with 8 bases between. This CDR3 comprises 11 residues. CDR1 is MNHNS and CDR2 is SASEGT in the germline V gene. This chain's CDR3 is CASTPGYGYTF. CDR3 DNA: TGTGCCAGCACCCCAGGGTATGGCTACACCTTC.

This rearrangement joins TRBV29-1 to TRBJ2-2, with 9 bases identical to TRBD1. The CDR3 extends over 14 amino acids. Per the germline V gene, CDR1 is SQVTM and CDR2 is ANQGSEA. Trimming cost V 4 bases and J 6 bases; bases outside gene matches: 6. CDR3 residues: CSVARDRVPGELFF. CDR3 in DNA: TGCAGCGTTGCCCGGGACAGGGTGCCCGGGGAGCTGTTTTTT.

The CDR3 is CASSIQGAKSYF. The CDR3, as DNA: TGTGCCAGCAGCATACAGGGGGCTAAGTCCTATTTT. The chain has TRBV14 and TRBJ2-3; TRBD1 agrees at 9 bases. Germline V gene lookup returns CDR1 SGHDN and CDR2 FVKESK. The CDR3 has 12 residues. With V trimmed by 5 bases and J by 15 bases, 9 bases remained unmatched.

Concerning this clone itself: Sequence at one end of the junction differs from germline and may be a read error. V usage is TRBV4-1 and J usage is TRBJ1-4; D is perhaps TRBD1 (6 bases). The germline CDR1 and CDR2 sequences are MGHRA and YSYEKL. CDR3 length: 16 residues. CDR3 bases: TGCGCCAGCCGCCAAAGTCCCGGGACATCTAATGAAAAACTGTTTTTT. Translated: CASRQSPGTSNEKLFF.

Only a few counts were recorded for this clone. V gene TRBV29-1 combines with J gene TRBJ1-2; D is undetermined. Trimming left V 4 bases short and J 7 bases short, with 10 bases between. The CDR3 length is 11 residues. Germline lookup yields CDR1 SQVTM and CDR2 ANQGSEA. In DNA form, the CDR3 reads TGCAGCGTTGGTGGAGGTTCTGGCTACACCTTC. This sequence encodes CSVGGGSGYTF.

The chain couples TRBV23-1 to TRBJ1-5; D is undetermined. TRBV23-1 is recorded as an ORF, its role being uncertain. Trimming stripped 2 bases from V and 3 bases from J, with 14 bases between. The CDR3 covers 16 residues. The CDR3 sequence is CASSQIPPAPNQPQHF. CDR3 nucleotides: TGCGCCAGCAGTCAAATCCCCCCGGCCCCCAATCAGCCCCAGCATTTT.

The chain links TRBV5-1 to TRBJ1-2; 8 nucleotides match TRBD1. This CDR3 comprises 14 residues. Losses at the gene ends were 3 bases for V and 3 bases for J; bases not matched to a gene: 4. Germline V gene sequence: CDR1 SGHRS, CDR2 YFSETQ. CDR3 in DNA: TGCGCCAGCAGCTCGACGGACAGGGACTATGGCTACACCTTC. Translation gives CASSSTDRDYGYTF. The whole variable domain, filled in from reference TRBV5-1 and TRBJ1-2, reads KAGVTQTPRYLIKTRGQQVTLSCSPISGHRSVSWYQQTPGQGLQFLFEYFSETQRNKGNFPGRFSGRQFSNSRSEMNVSTLELGDSALYLCASSSTDRDYGYTFGSGTRLTVV.

The chain joins TRBV5-1 to TRBJ1-5, with unresolved D. CDR1 and CDR2 from the germline V gene are SGHRS and YFSETQ. The CDR3 has 13 amino acids. The V gene lost 0 bases and the J gene lost 7 bases, with 8 bases spanning the gap. DNA of the CDR3: TGCGCCAGCAGCTTGGGTGTAGGACAGCCCCAGCATTTT. Its translation: CASSLGVGQPQHF.

This clone was seen more than once but under ten times. V usage is TRBV29-1 and J usage is TRBJ1-2; D unclear. The length of the CDR3 is 12 residues. V was clipped by 3 bases and J by 6 bases, with 11 bases between them. Germline assignment: CDR1 SQVTM and CDR2 ANQGSEA. CDR3 protein: CSVETRRDGYTF. The CDR3, as DNA: TGCAGCGTTGAGACTCGGAGAGATGGCTACACCTTC.

The V call is TRBV11-2, the J call TRBJ2-3, with D unclear. The CDR3 loop spans 15 amino acids. Germline V CDR1 and CDR2: SGHAT, FQNNGV. The V end was cut by 5 bases, the J end by 2 bases, with 14 bases between. The DNA for the CDR3 is TGTGCCAGCAGCCGCGATCGGCTAAACACAGATACGCAGTATTTT. Encoded protein: CASSRDRLNTDTQYF. The variable domain in full, with the rest retrieved from reference TRBV11-2 and TRBJ2-3, is EAGVAQSPRYKIIEKRQSVAFWCNPISGHATLYWYQQILGQGPKLLIQFQNNGVVDDSQLPKDRFSAERLKGVDSTLKIQPAKLEDSAVYLCASSRDRLNTDTQYFGPGTRLTVL.

This clone occurred a few times. The chain combines TRBV9 with TRBJ1-5; D unresolved. This CDR3 has 14 amino acids. With 4 bases removed from V and 4 bases from J, the gap between germline ends came to 12 bases. Germline CDR1 is SGDLS and CDR2 is YYNGEE. The CDR3 loop reads CASSSGPGNQPQHF. The CDR3 DNA reads TGTGCCAGCAGCTCCGGACCTGGGAATCAGCCCCAGCATTTT.

V gene TRBV10-3 combines with J gene TRBJ2-7; 13 bases map to TRBD2. The germline V gene encodes CDR1 ENHRY and CDR2 SYGVKD. The ends lost 11 bases at V and 9 bases at J; junction bases unmatched: 10. This CDR3 has 13 residues. The CDR3 sequence is CAATLAGGPSQYF. The CDR3 DNA follows: TGTGCCGCAACACTAGCGGGGGGGCCATCGCAGTACTTC.

The rearrangement uses TRBV5-1 and TRBJ2-2; unclear D gene. V lost 1 base and J 0 bases, leaving 13 bases between the germline ends. Germline lookup yields CDR1 SGHRS and CDR2 YFSETQ. This CDR3 spans 17 amino acids. CDR3: CASSLLLTASNTGELFF. CDR3 in DNA: TGCGCCAGCAGCTTGTTGTTAACGGCCTCGAACACCGGGGAGCTGTTTTTT.

This chain connects TRBV30 to TRBJ2-1; 9 nucleotides align to TRBD2. Germline V gene lookup returns CDR1 GTSNPN and CDR2 SVGIG (reference sequence). CDR3 length: 15 residues. J lost 2 bases, V lost 0 bases, and 2 bases had no gene match. CDR3 protein: CAWSVVAGAYNEQFF. DNA for the CDR3: TGTGCCTGGAGTGTAGTAGCGGGGGCCTACAATGAGCAGTTCTTC.